This passage covers 5 T cell receptor beta chains from one sample sequenced in a study of OX40 agonist ivuxolimab in advanced cancers. TCRdb keeps only in-frame clones here, not all; method: immunoSEQ multiplex PCR. Of some 39,000 clones in the sample, roughly 86% were seen once. The material sequenced was CD4+ or CD8+ T cells sorted from blood, taken in a trial of the OX40 agonist ivuxolimab. These receptors originate from an adult with an advanced solid tumor such as melanoma, head and neck, liver or kidney cancer.

This clone was counted a few times. The CDR3 is CASSQYRLSLLAGGARGGAEQYF. DNA of the CDR3: TGTGCCAGCAGCCAATATAGGCTGAGCCTCCTAGCGGGAGGAGCCCGCGGGGGTGCCGAGCAGTACTTC. The J gene is TRBJ2-7, the V gene TRBV28, with TRBD2 matching over 11 bases. V dropped 6 bases and J dropped 6; count of bases not matched to a gene: 34. CDR3 length: 23 amino acids. Per the germline V gene, CDR1 is MDHEN and CDR2 is SYDVKM.

This rearrangement joins TRBV10-3 to TRBJ2-7; TRBD1 is a possible D gene (5 bases). Germline V gives CDR1 ENHRY, CDR2 SYGVKD. The CDR3 extends over 14 amino acids. The V and J ends lost 4 bases and 4 bases respectively, with 14 bases between them. CDR3 sequence: CAISVTGERYEQYF. For the CDR3, the DNA is TGTGCCATCAGTGTAACAGGTGAACGATACGAGCAGTACTTC.

The count of this clone is one. V is TRBV30 and J is TRBJ1-2, with a tentative D call TRBD1 (5 bases). V was shortened by 1 base and J by 4 bases, with 10 bases between the two germline ends. The CDR3 loop spans 13 amino acids. Germline lookup yields CDR1 GTSNPN and CDR2 SVGIG (reference sequence). The CDR3 DNA reads TGTGCCTGGAGTGAGGAGGGGACCTATGGCTACACCTTC. Protein sequence: CAWSEEGTYGYTF.

The rearrangement joins TRBV7-8 to TRBJ1-3, with unresolved D. V was cut by 2 bases and J by 0 bases, with 11 bases left in between. The CDR3 is 16 amino acids. Germline CDR1 is SGHVS and CDR2 is FQNEAQ. CDR3 in amino acids: CASSLMDGDSGNTIYF. DNA of the CDR3: TGTGCCAGCAGCTTAATGGACGGAGACTCTGGAAACACCATATATTTT.

V usage is TRBV6-5 and J usage is TRBJ2-7; D is undetermined. CDR1 is MNHEY and CDR2 is SVGAGI in the germline V gene. V dropped 0 bases and J dropped 2 bases, with 5 bases sitting between them. CDR3 length: 13 residues. The CDR3 loop is CASSYSMAYEQYF. The CDR3 DNA sequence: TGTGCCAGCAGTTACTCGATGGCCTACGAGCAGTACTTC.